The 16 T cell receptor beta chains below come from one sample, sequenced in a study of spatial heterogeneity in lung cancer. Noted time point: sample taken at primary tumor resection. These receptors are not linked to any known antigen. Study conclusions and caveats: Counts that tracked tumor mutation counts were those of expanded intratumoral alpha and beta TCRs.

Each CDR3 protein is one row after TCRdb ran MiXCR on the 5' RACE reads. Counted here are about 3,900 distinct CDR3 sequences, about 4% occurring once; the ten biggest clones make up 45% to 60%. Sequences were derived from lung tumor tissue, sampled at surgery. The receptors were gathered from a male donor with early-stage non-small cell lung cancer.

In this sample, this clonotype turned up many times. The gene calls are TRBV29-1 and TRBJ2-1, with 10 nucleotides matching TRBD1. Germline CDR1 SQVTM, CDR2 ANQGSEA. V shed 6 bases and J 7 bases; nucleotides not matched to a gene: 6. There are 13 residues in the CDR3. The CDR3 nucleotides read TGCAGCGTGGGGACAGGGGCGCTGAATGAGCAGTTCTTC. This gives the protein CSVGTGALNEQFF.

Judged by abundance, this clonotype is medium-sized. The chain has TRBV10-2 and TRBJ1-5; weak D call: TRBD1 (6 bases). CDR3 size: 16 residues. V shed 5 bases and J shed 2 bases, with 16 bases lying between them. CDR1 is WSHSY, CDR2 SAAADI, per germline. The CDR3 protein is CASSPRGSTGNQPQHF. In DNA form, the CDR3 reads TGCGCCAGCAGTCCCAGGGGATCGACAGGCAATCAGCCCCAGCATTTT.

This clonotype is medium-sized in the sample. V usage is TRBV3-1 and J usage is TRBJ1-1, with 7 bases identical to TRBD1. Germline V gene data show CDR1 as LGHDT and CDR2 as YNNKEL (reference sequence). The CDR3 runs to 17 residues. V trimming: 4 bases; J trimming: 0 bases; junction bases outside the gene matches: 11. Written as DNA, the CDR3 is TGTGCCAGCAGCCGCGGATCAATGACAGGGATGAACACTGAAGCTTTCTTT. This codes for CASSRGSMTGMNTEAFF.

This clonotype was found many times. CDR3: CASSLAFRGGYNEQFF. In DNA form, the CDR3 reads TGCGCCAGCAGCTTGGCGTTTAGGGGTGGGTACAATGAGCAGTTCTTC. The chain links TRBV5-1 to TRBJ2-1; weak D call: TRBD1 (5 bases). This CDR3 region has 16 residues. The V end was cut by 0 bases, the J end by 4 bases, with 14 bases between. CDR1 is SGHRS and CDR2 is YFSETQ in the germline V gene. The full variable domain, its missing parts supplied by reference TRBV5-1 and TRBJ2-1, is KAGVTQTPRYLIKTRGQQVTLSCSPISGHRSVSWYQQTPGQGLQFLFEYFSETQRNKGNFPGRFSGRQFSNSRSEMNVSTLELGDSALYLCASSLAFRGGYNEQFFGPGTRLTVL.

This clonotype came up many times. The chain recombines TRBV2 with TRBJ2-1, with 11 bases fitting TRBD2. V dropped 5 bases and J dropped 13; count of bases not matched to a gene: 4. The germline gives CDR1 SNHLY, CDR2 FYNNEI. The CDR3 consists of 12 residues. DNA of the CDR3: TGTGCCAGCAGTTCGGGGACTAGCGGCCAGTTCTTC. Translation gives CASSSGTSGQFF.

This clonotype was observed many times. Here the CDR3 DNA reads TGTGCCAGCAGGGAAGCCTTCAGGGACTACGAGCAGTACTTC. Translating gives CASREAFRDYEQYF. The V gene is TRBV28, the J gene TRBJ2-7, with a weak D call TRBD1 (5 bases). CDR1 is MDHEN and CDR2 is SYDVKM in the germline V gene. This CDR3 has 14 residues. V lost 6 bases and J 3 bases, leaving 15 bases between the germline ends.

In this sample, this clonotype turned up many times. V is TRBV6-5 and J is TRBJ2-5; 7 bases map to TRBD1. The CDR3 consists of 13 residues. With V trimmed by 5 bases and J by 5 bases, 5 bases remained unmatched. Germline CDR1 is MNHEY and CDR2 is SVGAGI. CDR3 nucleotide sequence: TGTGCCAGCAGTCGGGGACAGACGGAGACCCAGTACTTC. It codes for CASSRGQTETQYF.

In the case of this clonotype: The junction departs from germline at one end; a sequencing error may be responsible. V gene TRBV6-5 combines with J gene TRBJ1-3; 7 nucleotides align to TRBD1. This CDR3 spans 17 amino acids. Germline assignment: CDR1 MNHEY and CDR2 SVGAGI. Written as DNA, the CDR3 is TGTGTCAGCAGAGGGGGGACAGCTACCCGCTCTGGAAACACCATATATTTT. As protein: CVSRGGTATRSGNTIYF.

This clonotype showed up many times. Relative to the germline gene, one junction end is altered; a read error may explain this. The CDR3 DNA sequence: TGCAGCCAGACAGGGGACTCCCACGAGCAGTACTTC. It specifies CSQTGDSHEQYF. The gene calls are TRBV20-1 and TRBJ2-7; 8 bases map to TRBD1. CDR3 length equals 12 residues. From germline, CDR1 is DFQATT and CDR2 SNEGSKA (reference sequence).

This clonotype occurred many times. The chain couples TRBV6-5 to TRBJ1-1; 8 nucleotides line up with TRBD1. From germline, CDR1 is MNHEY and CDR2 SVGAGI. There are 17 residues in the CDR3. The J segment lost 1 base and the V segment lost 5 bases, leaving 12 bases of the junction unmatched. The CDR3 here is CASSPHRGDPKNTEAFF. For the CDR3, the DNA is TGTGCCAGCAGTCCTCACAGGGGGGACCCGAAGAACACTGAAGCTTTCTTT.

This clonotype counts as medium-sized (0.01 to 0.1%). The V and J genes are TRBV7-2 and TRBJ1-2; D is ambiguous. V lost 3 bases to trimming and J lost 6 bases, with 8 bases between them. Germline V gives CDR1 SGHTA, CDR2 FQGNSA. This CDR3 is 12 amino acids long. For the CDR3, the DNA is TGTGCCAGCAGCTTGCCCGGGGATGGCTACACCTTC. Translation: CASSLPGDGYTF.

This clonotype was recorded many times. This chain uses TRBV29-1 with TRBJ1-2; TRBD1 agrees at 8 bases. The J segment lost 7 bases and the V segment lost 2 bases, leaving 6 bases of the junction unmatched. The germline V gene has CDR1 SQVTM and CDR2 ANQGSEA. This CDR3 has 13 residues. The CDR3 DNA follows: TGCAGCGTTGAAAACCCAGGGGGCGCTGGCTACACCTTC. Protein product: CSVENPGGAGYTF.

About this clonotype: It is likely a read error, because the conserved phenylalanine at the end of the CDR3 is missing. The genes are TRBV28 and TRBJ1-2; D might be TRBD1 (6 bases). The CDR3 loop spans 16 amino acids. The germline V gene encodes CDR1 MDHEN and CDR2 SYDVKM. Trimming removed 2 bases at V and 5 bases at J, with 18 bases between. This chain's CDR3 is CASSLTGDWTAYGYTS. CDR3 bases: TGTGCCAGCAGTTTAACGGGGGACTGGACAGCTTATGGCTACACCTCC.

Judged by abundance, this clonotype is medium-sized. The chain recombines TRBV6-1 with TRBJ2-7, with D tentatively TRBD1 (6 bases). The CDR3 is 15 residues long. The V gene lost 3 bases and the J gene lost 0 bases, with 12 bases spanning the gap. Germline V gives CDR1 MNHNS, CDR2 SASEGT. CDR3 sequence: CASSDRGPSSYEQYV. Here the CDR3 DNA reads TGTGCCAGCAGTGACAGGGGTCCCAGCTCCTACGAGCAGTACGTC.

In this sample, this clonotype turned up many times. The rearrangement uses TRBV20-1 and TRBJ1-2, with a possible D match to TRBD1 (6 bases). There are 13 residues in the CDR3. CDR1 and CDR2 (germline): DFQATT, SNEGSKA (reference sequence). V lost 3 bases and J lost 4, with 12 bases in between. The CDR3 spells CSARPGGSYGYTF. The CDR3, as DNA: TGCAGTGCTAGGCCCGGGGGCTCCTATGGCTACACCTTC.

This clonotype occurred many times. CDR3 region: CAWSRTGSIAGELFF. The CDR3 DNA is TGTGCCTGGAGTCGGACAGGGAGCATCGCCGGGGAGCTGTTTTTT. V is TRBV30 and J is TRBJ2-2; TRBD1 agrees at 8 bases. The germline V gene encodes CDR1 GTSNPN and CDR2 SVGIG (reference sequence). V shed 2 bases and J 6 bases; nucleotides not matched to a gene: 8. This CDR3 spans 15 amino acids.